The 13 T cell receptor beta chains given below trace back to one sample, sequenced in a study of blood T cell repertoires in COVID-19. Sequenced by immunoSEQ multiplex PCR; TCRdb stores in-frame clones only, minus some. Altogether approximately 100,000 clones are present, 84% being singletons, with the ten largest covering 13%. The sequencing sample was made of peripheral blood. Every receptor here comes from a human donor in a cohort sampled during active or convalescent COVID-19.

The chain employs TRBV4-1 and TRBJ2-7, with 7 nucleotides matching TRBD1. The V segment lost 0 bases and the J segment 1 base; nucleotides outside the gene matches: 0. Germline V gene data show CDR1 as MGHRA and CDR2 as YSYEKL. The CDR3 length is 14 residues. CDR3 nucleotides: TGCGCCAGCAGCCAAGAGGGACAGTCCTACGAGCAGTACTTC. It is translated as CASSQEGQSYEQYF.

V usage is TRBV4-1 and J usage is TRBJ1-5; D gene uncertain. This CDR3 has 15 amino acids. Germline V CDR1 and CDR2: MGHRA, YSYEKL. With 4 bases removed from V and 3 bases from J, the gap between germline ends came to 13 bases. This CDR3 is CASSPRGLTNQPQHF. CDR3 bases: TGCGCCAGCAGCCCCCGAGGTCTTACCAATCAGCCCCAGCATTTT.

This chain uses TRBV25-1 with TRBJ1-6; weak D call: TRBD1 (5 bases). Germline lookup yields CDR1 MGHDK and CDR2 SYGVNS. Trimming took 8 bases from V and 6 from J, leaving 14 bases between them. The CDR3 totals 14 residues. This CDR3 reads CASPTGGTNSPLHF. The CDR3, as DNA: TGTGCCAGCCCCACCGGGGGGACTAATTCACCCCTCCACTTT.

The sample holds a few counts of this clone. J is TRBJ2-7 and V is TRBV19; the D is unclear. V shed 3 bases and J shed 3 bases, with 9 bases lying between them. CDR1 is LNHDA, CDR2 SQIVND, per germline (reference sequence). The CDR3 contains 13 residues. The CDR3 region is CASSIRLNYEQYF. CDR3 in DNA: TGTGCCAGTAGTATCAGACTGAACTACGAGCAGTACTTC.

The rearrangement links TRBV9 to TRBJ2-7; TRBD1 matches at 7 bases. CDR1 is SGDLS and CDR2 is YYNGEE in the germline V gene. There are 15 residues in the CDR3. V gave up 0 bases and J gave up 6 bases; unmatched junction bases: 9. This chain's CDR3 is CASSVDTGVLGEQYF. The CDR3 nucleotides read TGTGCCAGCAGCGTAGATACAGGGGTGCTCGGCGAGCAGTACTTC.

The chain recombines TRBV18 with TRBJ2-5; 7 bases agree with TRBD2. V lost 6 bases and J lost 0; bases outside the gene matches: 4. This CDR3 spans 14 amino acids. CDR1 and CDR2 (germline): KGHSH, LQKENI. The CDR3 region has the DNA TGTGCCAGCTCCCTGCGGGGGTACCAAGAGACCCAGTACTTC. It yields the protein CASSLRGYQETQYF.

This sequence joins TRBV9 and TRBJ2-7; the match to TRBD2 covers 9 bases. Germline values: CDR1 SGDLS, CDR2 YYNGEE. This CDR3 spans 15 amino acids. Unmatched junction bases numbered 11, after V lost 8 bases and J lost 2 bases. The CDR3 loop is CASGGGAGGPYEQYF. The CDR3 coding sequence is TGTGCCAGTGGCGGGGGGGCCGGCGGGCCCTACGAGCAGTACTTC.

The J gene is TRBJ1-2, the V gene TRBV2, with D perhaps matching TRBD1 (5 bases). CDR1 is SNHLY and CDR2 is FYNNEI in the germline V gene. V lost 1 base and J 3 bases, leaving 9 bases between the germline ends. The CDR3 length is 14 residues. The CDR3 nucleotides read TGTGCCAGCAGTGAAGACAGGTCGGACTATGGCTACACCTTC. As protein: CASSEDRSDYGYTF.

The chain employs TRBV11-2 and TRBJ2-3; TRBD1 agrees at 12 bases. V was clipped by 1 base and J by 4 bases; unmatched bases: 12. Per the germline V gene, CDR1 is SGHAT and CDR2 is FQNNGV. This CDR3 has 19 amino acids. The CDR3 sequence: CASSLAGTGGVGWADTQYF. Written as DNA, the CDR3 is TGTGCCAGCAGCTTAGCGGGGACAGGGGGCGTGGGGTGGGCAGATACGCAGTATTTT.

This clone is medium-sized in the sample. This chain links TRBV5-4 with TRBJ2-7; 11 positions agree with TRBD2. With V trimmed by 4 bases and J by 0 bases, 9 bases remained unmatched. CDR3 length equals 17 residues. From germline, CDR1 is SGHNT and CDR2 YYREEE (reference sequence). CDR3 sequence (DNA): TGTGCCAGCAGCCTAACTAGCGGGGGCTGGAGCTCCTACGAGCAGTACTTC. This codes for CASSLTSGGWSSYEQYF.

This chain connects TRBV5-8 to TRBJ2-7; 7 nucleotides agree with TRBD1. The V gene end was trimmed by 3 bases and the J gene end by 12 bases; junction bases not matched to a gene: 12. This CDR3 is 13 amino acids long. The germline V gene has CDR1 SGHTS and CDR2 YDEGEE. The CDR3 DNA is TGTGCCAGCAGCTACCCGGGACAGCGGAGTCTGTACTTC. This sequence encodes CASSYPGQRSLYF.

As DNA, the CDR3 is TGCGCCAGCAGCCGAATCCCGGGACAGGGGGGAAAACTGTTTTTT. Translating gives CASSRIPGQGGKLFF. The chain employs TRBV4-1 and TRBJ1-4, with 11 bases identical to TRBD1. Germline CDR1 is MGHRA and CDR2 is YSYEKL. The V and J ends lost 4 bases and 10 bases, in that order; junction bases with no gene match: 8. The CDR3 is 15 residues long.

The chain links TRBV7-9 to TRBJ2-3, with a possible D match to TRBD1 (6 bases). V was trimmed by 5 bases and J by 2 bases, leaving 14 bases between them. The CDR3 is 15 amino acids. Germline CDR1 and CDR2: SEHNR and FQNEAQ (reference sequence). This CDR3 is CASSIPGTHTDTQYF. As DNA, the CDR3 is TGTGCCAGCAGCATCCCGGGGACACACACAGATACGCAGTATTTT. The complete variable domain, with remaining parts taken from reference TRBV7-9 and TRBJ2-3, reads DTGVSQNPRHKITKRGQNVTFRCDPISEHNRLYWYRQTLGQGPEFLTYFQNEAQLEKSRLLSDRFSAERPKGSFSTLEIQRTEQGDSAMYLCASSIPGTHTDTQYFGPGTRLTVL.